This T cell receptor beta chain was obtained from a study of CD8 T cells in ankylosing spondylitis. Notes on this clonotype: What it binds is not known.

With V trimmed by 5 bases and J by 5 bases, 6 bases remained unmatched. CDR3 length: 15 residues. Germline V gives CDR1 MGHDK, CDR2 SYGVNS. The TCR beta libraries were generated through quantitative 5'-RACE incorporating molecular barcodes. TCRdb reprocessed the 5' RACE reads with MiXCR, giving one entry per CDR3 protein. Found here are about 450,000 distinct CDR3 sequences, roughly 25% of them singletons; the top ten hold 0.89%. Findings of the study overall: Reported data indicate significant enrichment of disease-linked clones within matched ankylosing spondylitis synovial fluid. Disease-associated clonotypes exhibited CD8+ identity and were relatively infrequent in peripheral blood. Ankylosing spondylitis blood appeared to carry a characteristic TCR beta motif of roughly 8 highly homologous variants.

The source material was blood, either unsorted or a sorted T cell fraction (not recorded which). The gene calls are TRBV25-1 and TRBJ2-5; 12 nucleotides agree with TRBD2. The receptor comes from a male donor with ankylosing spondylitis. CDR3: CASSQLAGGWETQYF. CDR3 in DNA: TGTGCCAGCAGTCAACTAGCGGGAGGCTGGGAGACCCAGTACTTC.